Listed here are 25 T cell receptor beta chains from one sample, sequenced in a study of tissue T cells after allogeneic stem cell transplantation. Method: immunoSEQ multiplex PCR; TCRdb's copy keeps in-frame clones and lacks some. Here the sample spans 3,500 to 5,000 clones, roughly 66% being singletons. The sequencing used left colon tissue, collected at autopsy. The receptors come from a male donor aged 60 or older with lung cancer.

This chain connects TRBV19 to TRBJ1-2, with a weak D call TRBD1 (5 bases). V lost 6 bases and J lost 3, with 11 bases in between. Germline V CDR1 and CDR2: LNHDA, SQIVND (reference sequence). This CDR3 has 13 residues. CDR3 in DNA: TGTGCCAGTAGCCCGGGGCCCGACTATGGCTACACCTTC. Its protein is CASSPGPDYGYTF.

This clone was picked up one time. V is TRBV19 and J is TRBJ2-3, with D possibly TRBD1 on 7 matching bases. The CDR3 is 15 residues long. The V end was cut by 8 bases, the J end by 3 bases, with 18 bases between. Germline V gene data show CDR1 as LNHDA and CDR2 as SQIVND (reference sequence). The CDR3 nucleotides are TGTGCCAGTCGAGACCGACAGGGAGGAACAGATACGCAGTATTTT. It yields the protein CASRDRQGGTDTQYF. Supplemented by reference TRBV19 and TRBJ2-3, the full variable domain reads DGGITQSPKYLFRKEGQNVTLSCEQNLNHDAMYWYRQDPGQGLRLIYYSQIVNDFQKGDIAEGYSVSREKKESFPLTVTSAQKNPTAFYLCASRDRQGGTDTQYFGPGTRLTVL.

CDR3 amino acids: CASSLVFGETQYF. The CDR3 bases are TGTGCCAGCAGTTTAGTGTTCGGAGAGACCCAGTACTTC. The chain carries TRBV28 and TRBJ2-5; D is undetermined. The CDR3 runs 13 residues. The V gene's germline CDR1 is MDHEN and CDR2 SYDVKM. V gave up 2 bases and J gave up 4 bases, with 8 bases separating them.

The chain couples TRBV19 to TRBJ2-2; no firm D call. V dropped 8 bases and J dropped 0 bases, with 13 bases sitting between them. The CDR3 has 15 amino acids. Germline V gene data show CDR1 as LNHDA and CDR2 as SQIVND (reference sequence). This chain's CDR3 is CASSWGLTNTGELFF. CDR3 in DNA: TGTGCCAGTTCCTGGGGTCTTACGAACACCGGGGAGCTGTTTTTT.

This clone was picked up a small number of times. The CDR3 loop reads CASSHGNDGSPLHF. The CDR3 DNA reads as TGCGCCAGCAGCCATGGCAACGATGGTTCACCCCTCCACTTT. This rearrangement joins TRBV4-3 to TRBJ1-6; D is ambiguous. Trimming shortened V by 3 bases and J by 9 bases, and 12 bases separated the two germline ends. Germline V gives CDR1 LGHNA, CDR2 YSLEER. This CDR3 is 14 amino acids long.

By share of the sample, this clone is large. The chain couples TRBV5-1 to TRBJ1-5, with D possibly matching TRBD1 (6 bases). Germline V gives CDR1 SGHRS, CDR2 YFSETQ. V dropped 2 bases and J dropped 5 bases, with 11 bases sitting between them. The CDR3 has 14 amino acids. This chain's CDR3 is CASSFGGLDQPQHF. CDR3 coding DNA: TGCGCCAGCAGCTTTGGGGGGCTCGATCAGCCCCAGCATTTT.

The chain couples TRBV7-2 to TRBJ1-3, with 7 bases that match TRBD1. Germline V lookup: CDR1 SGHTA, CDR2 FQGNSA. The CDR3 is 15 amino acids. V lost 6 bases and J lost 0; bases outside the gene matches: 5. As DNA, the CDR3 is TGTGCCAGCAGAACAGGACAGGACTCTGGAAACACCATATATTTT. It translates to CASRTGQDSGNTIYF.

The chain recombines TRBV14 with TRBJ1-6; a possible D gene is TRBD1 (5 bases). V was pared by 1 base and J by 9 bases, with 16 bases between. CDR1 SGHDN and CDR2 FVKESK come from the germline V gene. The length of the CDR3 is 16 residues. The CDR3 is CASSQVVPLGGSPLHF. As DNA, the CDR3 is TGTGCCAGCAGCCAAGTGGTACCGTTGGGGGGTTCACCCCTCCACTTT.

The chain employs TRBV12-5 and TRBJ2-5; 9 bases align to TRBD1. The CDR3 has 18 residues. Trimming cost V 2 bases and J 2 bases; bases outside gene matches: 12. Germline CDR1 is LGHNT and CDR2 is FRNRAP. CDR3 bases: TGTGCTAGTGGTTTGCCATCATCCGGGACAGGGATACAAGAGACCCAGTACTTC. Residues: CASGLPSSGTGIQETQYF.

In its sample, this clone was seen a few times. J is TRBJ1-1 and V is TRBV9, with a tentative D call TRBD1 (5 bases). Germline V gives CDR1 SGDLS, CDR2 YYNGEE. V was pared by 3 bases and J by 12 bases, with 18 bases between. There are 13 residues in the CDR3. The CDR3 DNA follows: TGTGCCAGCAGCGCCGGGGGAGGGCGCGGGACTTTCTTT. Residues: CASSAGGGRGTFF.

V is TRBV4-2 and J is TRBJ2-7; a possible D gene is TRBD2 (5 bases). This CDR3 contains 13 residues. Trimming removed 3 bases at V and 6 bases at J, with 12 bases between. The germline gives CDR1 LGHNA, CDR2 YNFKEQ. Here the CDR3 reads CASSQLRGLEQYF. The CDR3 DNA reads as TGTGCCAGCAGCCAGCTTCGCGGGCTCGAGCAGTACTTC.

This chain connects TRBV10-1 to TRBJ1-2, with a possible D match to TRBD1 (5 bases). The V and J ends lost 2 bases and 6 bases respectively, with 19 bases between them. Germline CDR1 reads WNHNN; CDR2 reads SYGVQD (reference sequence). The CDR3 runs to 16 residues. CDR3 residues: CASSERPGRDFNGYTF. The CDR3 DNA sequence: TGCGCCAGCAGTGAGAGGCCAGGGAGAGACTTTAATGGCTACACCTTC.

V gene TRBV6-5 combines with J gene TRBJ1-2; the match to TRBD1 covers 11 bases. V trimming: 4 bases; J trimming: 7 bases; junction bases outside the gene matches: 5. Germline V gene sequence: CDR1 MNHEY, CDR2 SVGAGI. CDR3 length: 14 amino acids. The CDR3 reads CASSSPGQGVGYTF. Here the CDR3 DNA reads TGTGCCAGCAGTTCCCCGGGACAGGGGGTTGGCTACACCTTC.

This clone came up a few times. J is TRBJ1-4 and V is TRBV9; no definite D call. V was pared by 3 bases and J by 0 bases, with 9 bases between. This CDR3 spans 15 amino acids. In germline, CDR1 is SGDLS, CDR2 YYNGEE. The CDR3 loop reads CASSGHEATNEKLFF. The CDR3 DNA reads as TGTGCCAGCAGCGGCCACGAGGCAACTAATGAAAAACTGTTTTTT.

The CDR3 is CASTQAGRAEGYTF. The CDR3 DNA reads TGTGCCAGCACCCAGGCGGGCAGGGCAGAAGGCTACACCTTC. The V and J genes are TRBV9 and TRBJ1-2; possibly TRBD1 for D (5 bases). The CDR3 totals 14 residues. Trimming removed 6 bases at V and 8 bases at J, with 20 bases between. CDR1 and CDR2 (germline): SGDLS, YYNGEE.

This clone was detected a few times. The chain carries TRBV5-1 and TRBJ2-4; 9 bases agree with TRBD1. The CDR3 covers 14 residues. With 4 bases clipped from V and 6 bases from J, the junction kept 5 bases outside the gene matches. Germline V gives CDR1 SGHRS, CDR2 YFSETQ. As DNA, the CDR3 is TGCGCCAGCAGCCCTGGGACAGGGCTAAACATTCAGTACTTC. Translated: CASSPGTGLNIQYF.

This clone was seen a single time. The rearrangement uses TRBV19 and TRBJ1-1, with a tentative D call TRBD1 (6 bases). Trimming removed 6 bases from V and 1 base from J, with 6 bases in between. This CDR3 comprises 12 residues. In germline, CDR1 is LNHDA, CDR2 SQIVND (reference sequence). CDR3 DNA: TGTGCCAGTAGGACAGGGAACACTGAAGCTTTCTTT. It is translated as CASRTGNTEAFF.

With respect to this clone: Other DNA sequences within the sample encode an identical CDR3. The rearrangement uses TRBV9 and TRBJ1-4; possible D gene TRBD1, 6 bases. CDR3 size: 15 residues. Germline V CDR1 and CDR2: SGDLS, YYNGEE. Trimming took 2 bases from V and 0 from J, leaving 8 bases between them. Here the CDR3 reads CASSVTGTTNEKLFF. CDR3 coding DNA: TGTGCCAGCAGCGTCACAGGGACAACTAATGAAAAACTGTTTTTT.

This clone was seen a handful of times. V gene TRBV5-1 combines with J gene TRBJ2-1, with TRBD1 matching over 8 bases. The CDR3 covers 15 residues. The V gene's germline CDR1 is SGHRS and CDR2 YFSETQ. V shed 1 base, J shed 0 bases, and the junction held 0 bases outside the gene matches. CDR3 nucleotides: TGCGCCAGCAGCTTGACAGGGGGCTCCTACAATGAGCAGTTCTTC. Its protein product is CASSLTGGSYNEQFF.

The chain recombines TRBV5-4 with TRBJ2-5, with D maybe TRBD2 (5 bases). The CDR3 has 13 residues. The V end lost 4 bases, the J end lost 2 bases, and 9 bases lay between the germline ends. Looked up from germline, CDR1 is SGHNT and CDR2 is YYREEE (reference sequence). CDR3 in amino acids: CASSAGLQETQYF. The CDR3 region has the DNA TGTGCCAGCAGCGCAGGACTTCAAGAGACCCAGTACTTC.

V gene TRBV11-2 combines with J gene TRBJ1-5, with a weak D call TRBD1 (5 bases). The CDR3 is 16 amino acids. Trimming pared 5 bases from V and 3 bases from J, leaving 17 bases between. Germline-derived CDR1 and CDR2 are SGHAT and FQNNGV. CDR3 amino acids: CASSPSAGGVNQPQHF. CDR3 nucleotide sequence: TGTGCCAGCAGCCCTTCGGCTGGGGGGGTCAATCAGCCCCAGCATTTT.

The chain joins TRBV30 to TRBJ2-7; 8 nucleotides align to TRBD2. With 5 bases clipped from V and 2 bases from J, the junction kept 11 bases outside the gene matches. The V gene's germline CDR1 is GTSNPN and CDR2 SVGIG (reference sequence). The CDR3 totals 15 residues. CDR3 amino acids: CAWDPAAGGPYEQYF. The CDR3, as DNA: TGTGCCTGGGATCCCGCGGCGGGGGGCCCCTACGAGCAGTACTTC.

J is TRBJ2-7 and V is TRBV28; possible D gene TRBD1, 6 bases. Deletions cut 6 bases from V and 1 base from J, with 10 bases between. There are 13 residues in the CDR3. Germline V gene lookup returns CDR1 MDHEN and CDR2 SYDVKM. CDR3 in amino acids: CASRRQASYEQYF. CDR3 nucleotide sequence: TGTGCCAGCAGAAGACAGGCTTCCTACGAGCAGTACTTC.

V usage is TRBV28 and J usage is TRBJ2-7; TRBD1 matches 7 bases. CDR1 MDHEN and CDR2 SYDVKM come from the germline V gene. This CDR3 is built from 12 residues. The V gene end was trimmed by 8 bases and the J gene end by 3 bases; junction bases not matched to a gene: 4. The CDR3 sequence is CASRDSLYEQYF. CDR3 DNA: TGTGCCAGCCGGGACAGCCTCTACGAGCAGTACTTC.

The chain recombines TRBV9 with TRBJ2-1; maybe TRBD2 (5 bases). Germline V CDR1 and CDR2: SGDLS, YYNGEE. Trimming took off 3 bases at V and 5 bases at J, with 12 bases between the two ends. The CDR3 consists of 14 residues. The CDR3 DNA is TGTGCCAGCAGCGAGTCCCCCGGGAACAATGAGCAGTTCTTC. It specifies CASSESPGNNEQFF.